This T cell receptor beta chain was found in a study of OX40 agonist ivuxolimab in advanced cancers. Looking at the study overall: People who had prior anti-PD-1, anti-PD-L1 or anti-CTLA-4 therapy could take part, and around 40% had some.

There are 16 residues in the CDR3. J was trimmed by 6 bases and V by 2 bases; bases with no gene match: 12. The germline V gene has CDR1 SQVTM and CDR2 ANQGSEA. Assay: immunoSEQ multiplex PCR; the TCRdb copy retains only in-frame clones and omits some. The sample has fewer than 85,000 clones; under 90% are singletons. The gene calls are TRBV29-1 and TRBJ2-1, with TRBD2 identical over 8 bases. The clonotype originates from an adult with an advanced solid tumor such as melanoma, head and neck, liver or kidney cancer. The source material was CD4+ or CD8+ T cells sorted from blood, sampled in a trial of the OX40 agonist ivuxolimab. The CDR3 nucleotides read TGCAGCGTTGAACCGCGGACTAGCACACTCTTCAATGAGCAGTTCTTC. Translated, it gives CSVEPRTSTLFNEQFF.